A selection of T cell receptor beta chains follows, all from one sample in a study of OX40 agonist ivuxolimab in advanced cancers. Some clones are missing from TCRdb's copy, which holds only in-frame ones; the method was immunoSEQ multiplex PCR. The sample holds tens of thousands of clones, approximately 85% seen once. Sequenced here: CD4+ or CD8+ T cells sorted from blood, sampled in a trial of the OX40 agonist ivuxolimab. The receptors here all came from an adult with an advanced solid tumor such as melanoma, head and neck, liver or kidney cancer. CDR3s include the opening cysteine and the closing phenylalanine or tryptophan. A D gene is named only where the DNA matches it firmly. Size values are once, few and many counts, or a class for expanded clones, and some rows have none.

clone size,V gene,D gene,J gene,CDR3 protein,CDR3 DNA
NA,TRBV19,TRBD2,TRBJ2-2,CASSLRTSGHANTGELFF,TGTGCCAGTAGTCTCCGGACTAGCGGGCACGCGAACACCGGGGAGCTGTTTTTT
few,TRBV7-3,TRBD2,TRBJ2-1,CASSLLAGGYNEQFF,TGTGCCAGCAGCTTACTAGCGGGAGGTTACAATGAGCAGTTCTTC
NA,TRBV11-3,NA,TRBJ2-1,CASSSREGSAGEQFF,TGTGCCAGCAGCTCGCGAGAGGGGTCAGCTGGTGAGCAGTTCTTC
NA,TRBV28,NA,TRBJ1-1,CASEMGGNTEAFF,TGTGCCAGCGAGATGGGAGGGAACACTGAAGCTTTCTTT
NA,TRBV6-6,NA,TRBJ2-5,CASTGLWGSSGETQYF,TGTGCCAGCACCGGACTCTGGGGGAGTTCGGGGGAGACCCAGTACTTC
NA,TRBV7-3,TRBD1,TRBJ2-5,CASSLGGQGARETQYF,TGTGCCAGCAGCTTAGGGGGCCAGGGGGCCCGAGAGACCCAGTACTTC
once,TRBV5-4,TRBD2,TRBJ2-6,CASSQREGSGANVLTF,TGTGCCAGCAGCCAGAGGGAGGGGTCTGGGGCCAACGTCCTGACTTTC
NA,TRBV19,NA,TRBJ2-1,CASSISRESDEQFF,TGTGCCAGTAGTATTTCGCGGGAAAGTGATGAGCAGTTCTTC
NA,TRBV4-3,NA,TRBJ2-7,CASSQVVRDTFYEQYF,TGCGCCAGCAGCCAAGTTGTAAGGGACACCTTCTACGAGCAGTACTTC
NA,TRBV7-2,NA,TRBJ2-7,CASSLYGSYSSEQYF,TGTGCCAGCAGCTTGTACGGGTCCTACTCCTCCGAGCAGTACTTC
NA,TRBV28,NA,TRBJ1-1,CASSLTLLNSEAFF,TGTGCCAGCAGTTTAACCCTTTTGAACTCTGAAGCTTTCTTT
NA,TRBV9,NA,TRBJ2-3,CASSVDRTDTQYF,TGTGCCAGCAGCGTAGATCGCACAGATACGCAGTATTTT
NA,TRBV7-9,NA,TRBJ2-1,CASSEITDEQFF,TGTGCCAGCAGCGAGATTACAGATGAGCAGTTCTTC
NA,TRBV2,NA,TRBJ1-5,CASTPTGRQPQHF,TGTGCCAGCACCCCTACGGGGCGACAGCCCCAGCATTTT
NA,TRBV14,NA,TRBJ2-5,CASSYAGPIGETQYF,TGTGCCAGCAGCTACGCCGGGCCCATCGGGGAGACCCAGTACTTC
few,TRBV5-1,TRBD2,TRBJ2-7,CASSSGLADYEQYF,TGCGCCAGCAGCTCGGGACTAGCGGACTACGAGCAGTACTTC
NA,TRBV6-1,NA,TRBJ2-7,CASNREGASYEQYF,TGTGCCAGCAATCGGGAAGGGGCTAGTTACGAGCAGTACTTC
once,TRBV14,NA,TRBJ2-5,CASSHRGGTQYF,TGTGCCAGCAGCCACCGTGGCGGGACCCAGTACTTC
few,TRBV4-3,NA,TRBJ2-6,CASSQGGRDGANVLTF,TGCGCCAGCAGCCAAGGGGGTCGGGACGGAGCCAACGTCCTGACTTTC
NA,TRBV6-4,TRBD2,TRBJ2-1,CASSALAGGNEQFF,TGTGCCAGCAGTGCTCTAGCGGGAGGCAATGAGCAGTTCTTC
NA,TRBV4-1,NA,TRBJ2-6,CASSHSGIRSGANVLTF,TGCGCCAGCAGCCATTCAGGTATCCGCTCTGGGGCCAACGTCCTGACTTTC
NA,TRBV5-6,NA,TRBJ2-7,CASSPGDGNEQYF,TGTGCCAGCAGCCCTGGGGATGGCAACGAGCAGTACTTC